This T cell receptor beta chain was captured in a study of cytomegalovirus exposure and HLA in healthy donors. The PCR had 60 Vbeta and 13 Jbeta primers. Libraries were prepared by immunoSEQ multiplex PCR; TCRdb keeps only in-frame clonotypes and omits some of them. The profile shows 180,000 or so clones, roughly four fifths of them singletons. The CDR3 is 14 residues long. Germline-derived CDR1 and CDR2 are PRHDT and FYEKMQ (reference sequence). In the case of this clone: Its antigen is unknown.

Study-wide points: TCR beta chains associated with HLA were, in a later analysis, more clonally expanded than equally common others.

Material: PBMCs. This clonotype originated in a woman aged 30 to 39 in good health and CMV-seropositive. The V gene is TRBV13, the J gene TRBJ2-5; 7 positions match TRBD1. The end of the DNA aligns better with TRBJ2-7, so the J call may be wrong. The CDR3 sequence: CASSARTGSYEQYF. For the CDR3, the DNA is TGTGCCAGCAGCGCCCGGACAGGCTCCTACGAGCAGTACTTC.